The T cell receptor (beta chain) described here comes from a study of memory CD4+ T cells and cytomegalovirus serostatus. Germline V gene data show CDR1 as MNHNS and CDR2 as SASEGT. There are 15 residues in the CDR3. Trimming at V came to 9 bases and at J to 4 bases, leaving 11 bases not matched to a gene. Single viable CD3+CD4+CD8-CD45RO+ cells were sorted as the memory CD4+ T cells. Original processing methods: After removing out-of-frame reads, approximately 2 million distinct TCRbeta sequences remained. The data were produced by immunoSEQ multiplex PCR, yet TCRdb's version contains in-frame clones alone and is incomplete. For V, J and clone size, that table is used; D and trimming come from the DNA. The sample includes about 39,000 clones, around 78% seen only once; the top ten take approximately 0.8%.

The TCR sequence derives from an adult in good health and CMV-seronegative. V gene TRBV6-1 combines with J gene TRBJ2-5, with 10 bases identical to TRBD1. The sequenced material came from memory CD4+ T cells from blood. The CDR3 DNA follows: TGTGCCAGTTCGACAGGGGGCGGTTGGAGAGAGACCCAGTACTTC. This codes for CASSTGGGWRETQYF.